This T cell receptor (beta chain) was identified during a study of monozygotic twins with inflammatory bowel disease. General study points: Repertoire similarity was not found to differ between concordant and discordant twins, possibly from limited power.

Collection yielded around 2.7 ml of blood per donor. Used for each TCR library was approximately 4,000 ng of total RNA. Addition of UMIs with a 6-nucleotide sample barcode was achieved by template switching. TCRdb reprocessed the 5' RACE reads, keeping one entry per CDR3 protein, no DNA. This sample carries some 300,000 distinct CDR3 sequences, with more than 4.5% going to the ten biggest clones. Note on this clonotype: What it binds is unknown.

The CDR3 sequence is 16 residues long. CDR1 SGHTA and CDR2 FQGNSA come from the germline V gene. The genes are TRBV7-2 and TRBJ2-2; the D call of TRBD1 rests on TCRdb alone, since no DNA is present to check it. The receptor was derived from a human donor with ulcerative colitis or Crohn's disease, or a healthy co-twin of an affected twin (not recorded which). Sequenced input: blood. CDR3: CASSQSGGANTGELFF.